This T cell receptor (beta chain) was sequenced during a study of blood T cell repertoires in COVID-19 (dated by TCRdb to about 2020). Regarding the complete study: Collaborator samples came from the United States, Italy and Spain and covered acute and convalescent phases of COVID-19. Nearly every sample came with metadata listing a de-identified subject ID, COVID-19 status, age in years and sex. Where available, HLA class I and class II types were obtained from metadata supplied by the sample provider rather than from assay-based typing. The samples were drawn from the first 160 participants of the ongoing ImmuneRACE study and from 950 to 1,500 subjects provided by 6 global collaborators. Deeply sampled blood TCRbeta repertoires from subjects exposed to, actively infected with, or recovered from COVID-19 were included in the dataset. The repertoires were made available in a free public database intended to serve as a resource for research on the immune response to SARS-CoV-2. The material from the prospective study consisted of cDNA or gDNA derived from T cells, B-cell-depleted T cells, or PBMCs.

At the junction V is shortened by 7 bases and J by 10 bases, with 11 bases in between. The CDR3 numbers 11 residues from cysteine through phenylalanine. The sequence is cut down to CDR3 DNA, 33 bases in frame from base 1. With regard to this clone: No antigen is known for it. Per-base qualities were not stored, and no clone one base away is much larger.

Another Seattle source contributed samples from volunteer blood donors who had recovered from COVID-19. Each collaborating institution followed its own protocols to collect whole blood in K2EDTA tubes. For TCRbeta analysis, collaborators shipped samples in one of three forms: frozen whole blood, isolated PBMCs, or DNA extracted from either of those sample types. TCRbeta CDR3 regions were amplified from genomic DNA using the immunoSEQ Assay, a bias-controlled multiplex PCR. The published analysis was carried out like this. The number of nucleated cells in each sample was estimated from the amplification of reference gene primers within the assay. To quantify the absolute abundance of each unique TCRbeta CDR3 rearrangement, sequence reads were collapsed and filtered. Productive Simpson clonality was computed per sample as the square root of Simpson's diversity index over productive rearrangements. TCRdb carries this immuneACCESS record with in-frame sequences only. Its versions omit some clonotypes, under half of them owing to an unresolved V gene in the studies checked, with the rest unexplained. The V and J calls and clone size were taken over from that table, and D and trimming were inferred from the DNA. In all, the sample holds 250,000 to 350,000 clones, and around 87% of those were seen once. Roughly 8% of the sample is held by the ten biggest clonotypes.

The study at large found these results: Clinical and demographic metadata were provided uncurated, with the amount varying by source and participant.

The chain is made from TRBV12-3 or TRBV12-4 and TRBJ2-1, and perhaps TRBD1 as D gene, on 6 matching bases. The specimen sequenced was peripheral blood. This clonotype originated in a woman between 50 and 59 years old who had recovered from COVID-19. The sequenced DNA is TGTGCCAGCACCAGGGGAAAGGAGCAGTTCTTC. Its translation reads: CASTRGKEQFF.